One and the same sample provided the 11 T cell receptor beta chains below, sequenced in a study of blood T cell repertoires in COVID-19. Generated by immunoSEQ multiplex PCR, the TCRdb table keeps only in-frame clones and is missing some. The table includes 150,000 to 200,000 clones, around 80% detected once. The sequenced sample was PBMCs or T cells enriched from blood (not recorded which). Every receptor here comes from a man in his fifties or sixties who had recovered from COVID-19.

The rearrangement joins TRBV18 to TRBJ2-6; D is possibly TRBD1 (6 bases). CDR1 KGHSH and CDR2 LQKENI come from the germline V gene. CDR3 length equals 17 residues. The V end was cut by 0 bases, the J end by 2 bases, with 11 bases between. In DNA form, the CDR3 reads TGTGCCAGCTCACCACCGCTCGGGACACCTGGGGCCAACGTCCTGACTTTC. It is translated as CASSPPLGTPGANVLTF.

J is TRBJ2-3 and V is TRBV11-2; D is possibly TRBD2 (6 bases). This CDR3 has 16 residues. V was shortened by 6 bases and J by 6 bases, with 22 bases between the two germline ends. CDR1 is SGHAT, CDR2 FQNNGV, per germline. CDR3 DNA: TGTGCCAGCAGATCAGATCGGGAGATAGGGAGGGATACGCAGTATTTT. Translation gives CASRSDREIGRDTQYF.

In DNA, the CDR3 is TGTGCCAGCAGCGGACGGGGGGCAGAGACCCAGTACTTC. This gives the protein CASSGRGAETQYF. This chain links TRBV2 with TRBJ2-5, with D possibly matching TRBD2 (7 bases). CDR1 is SNHLY, CDR2 FYNNEI, per germline. V lost 6 bases and J 4 bases, leaving 12 bases between the germline ends. The CDR3 runs to 13 residues.

This rearrangement joins TRBV5-5 to TRBJ1-5; TRBD1 agrees at 7 bases. V lost 4 bases and J lost 4; bases outside the gene matches: 5. The CDR3 loop spans 14 amino acids. Germline CDR1 is SGHKS and CDR2 is YYEKEE (reference sequence). Here the CDR3 DNA reads TGTGCCAGCAGCCACCCGGGACAGAATCAGCCCCAGCATTTT. Its protein is CASSHPGQNQPQHF.

The CDR3 sequence is CAISADMGQGARYEQYF. CDR3 nucleotide sequence: TGTGCCATCAGTGCCGATATGGGACAGGGGGCTCGGTACGAGCAGTACTTC. The chain employs TRBV10-3 and TRBJ2-7, with 12 bases aligning to TRBD1. The CDR3 has 17 amino acids. Unmatched junction bases numbered 11, after V lost 4 bases and J lost 4 bases. Germline assignment: CDR1 ENHRY and CDR2 SYGVKD.

The CDR3 DNA reads as TGTGCCAGCAGCTTGGAGAGCCCGGTCACTGAAGCTTTCTTT. It is translated as CASSLESPVTEAFF. The J gene is TRBJ1-1, the V gene TRBV11-2, with no clear D. Germline values: CDR1 SGHAT, CDR2 FQNNGV. This CDR3 has 14 residues. V shed 3 bases and J shed 4 bases, with 12 bases lying between them.

The J gene is TRBJ1-2, the V gene TRBV12-3 or TRBV12-4; TRBD1 agrees at 8 bases. The V segment lost 6 bases and the J segment 8 bases; nucleotides outside the gene matches: 8. The CDR3 has 13 residues. The CDR3 protein is CASRTTGVGGYTF. CDR3 DNA sequence: TGTGCCAGCAGGACGACAGGGGTTGGAGGCTACACCTTC.

This chain connects TRBV5-6 to TRBJ1-1; 10 bases fit TRBD1. With 3 bases clipped from V and 0 bases from J, the junction kept 5 bases outside the gene matches. Germline V gene sequence: CDR1 SGHDT, CDR2 YYEEEE. The CDR3 runs to 16 residues. CDR3 sequence reads: CASSWGQGSVNTEAFF. CDR3 DNA sequence: TGTGCCAGCAGCTGGGGACAGGGGTCGGTGAACACTGAAGCTTTCTTT.

In this sample, this clone turned up once. The chain employs TRBV7-3 and TRBJ2-7, with 7 bases lining up with TRBD1. The trim removed 2 bases at V and 13 bases at J, leaving 11 bases unmatched. Germline values: CDR1 SGHTA, CDR2 FQGTGA. The CDR3 length is 13 residues. As DNA, the CDR3 is TGTGCCAGCAGCTTACAGTCGGGGACAGAGTTTTACTTC. Translation gives CASSLQSGTEFYF.

The chain carries TRBV19 and TRBJ2-1; TRBD1 matches at 8 bases. This CDR3 is built from 11 residues. CDR1 and CDR2 from the germline V gene are LNHDA and SQIVND (reference sequence). The V gene end was trimmed by 3 bases and the J gene end by 12 bases; junction bases not matched to a gene: 1. Written as DNA, the CDR3 is TGTGCCAGTAGTATCACAGGGGGGCAGTTCTTC. This codes for CASSITGGQFF.

This clone was counted only a few times. The V gene is TRBV25-1, the J gene TRBJ2-5, with 10 bases fitting TRBD1. CDR1 MGHDK and CDR2 SYGVNS come from the germline V gene. V gave up 2 bases and J gave up 4 bases; unmatched junction bases: 10. The CDR3 totals 17 residues. The CDR3 sequence: CASSEVKGTGVRETQYF. CDR3 sequence (DNA): TGTGCCAGCAGTGAAGTCAAAGGGACAGGGGTTCGAGAGACCCAGTACTTC.